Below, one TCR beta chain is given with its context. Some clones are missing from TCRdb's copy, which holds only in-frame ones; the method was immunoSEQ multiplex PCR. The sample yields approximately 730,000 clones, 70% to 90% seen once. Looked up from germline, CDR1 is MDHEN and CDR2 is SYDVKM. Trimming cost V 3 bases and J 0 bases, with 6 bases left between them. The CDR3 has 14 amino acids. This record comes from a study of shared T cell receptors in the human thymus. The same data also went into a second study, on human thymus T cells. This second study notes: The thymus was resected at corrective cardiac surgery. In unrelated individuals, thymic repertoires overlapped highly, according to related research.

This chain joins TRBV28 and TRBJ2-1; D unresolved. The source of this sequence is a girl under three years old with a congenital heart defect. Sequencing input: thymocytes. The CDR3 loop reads CASSFYSSYNEQFF. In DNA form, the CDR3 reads TGTGCCAGCAGTTTCTACAGCTCCTACAATGAGCAGTTCTTC.